A single sample gave rise to the 15 T cell receptor beta chains below, sequenced in a study of human T cells and chemical hapten exposure. Time point indicated: patch test 2, 6 weeks after DPC sensitization. Treatment meaning: therapeutic diphenylcyclopropenone sensitization with weekly scalp DPC. Via MiXCR, TCRdb re-called the RACE reads, giving one row per CDR3 protein. The profile shows about 69,000 distinct CDR3 sequences, over 9% of them singletons. The sample in question was whole blood, obtained in connection with sensitization to the hapten diphenylcyclopropenone (DPC). The receptors come from a woman between 45 and 65 years old with alopecia areata. Some clones in this sample may be carry-over from other donors' samples.

In its sample, this clonotype was seen many times. The gene calls are TRBV7-9 and TRBJ2-3, with 12 bases matching TRBD2. V dropped 5 bases and J dropped 5; count of bases not matched to a gene: 8. Germline CDR1 SEHNR, CDR2 FQNEAQ (reference sequence). This CDR3 has 16 amino acids. As DNA, the CDR3 is TGTGCCAGCAGCCACCGGACTAGCGGGATACTAGATACGCAGTATTTT. It codes for CASSHRTSGILDTQYF.

At least ten counts were recorded for this clonotype. V is TRBV19 and J is TRBJ2-7; D is tentatively TRBD1 or TRBD2 (5 bases each). V lost 3 bases to trimming and J lost 0 bases, with 9 bases between them. This CDR3 has 14 residues. Germline-derived CDR1 and CDR2 are LNHDA and SQIVND (reference sequence). The CDR3, as DNA: TGTGCCAGTAGTATCGGGACGGGCTCCTACGAGCAGTACTTC. This gives the protein CASSIGTGSYEQYF.

Many counts were recorded for this clonotype. This chain connects TRBV20-1 to TRBJ2-7, with D possibly TRBD2 on 7 matching bases. V lost 3 bases, J lost 7 bases, and 19 bases lay in between. The germline V gene has CDR1 DFQATT and CDR2 SNEGSKA (reference sequence). The CDR3 spans 14 residues. CDR3 sequence reads: CSASRGAGAGEQYF. In nucleotides, the CDR3 is TGCAGTGCTAGCCGGGGGGCGGGAGCAGGGGAGCAGTACTTC.

This clonotype occurred many times. The chain combines TRBV20-1 with TRBJ2-7, with 9 bases fitting TRBD1. CDR1 is DFQATT and CDR2 is SNEGSKA in the germline V gene (reference sequence). V trimming: 6 bases; J trimming: 3 bases; junction bases outside the gene matches: 24. The CDR3 consists of 19 residues. This CDR3 is CSAQTTPGQGHHNYYEQYF. CDR3 nucleotide sequence: TGCAGTGCACAGACCACTCCGGGACAGGGACATCATAATTACTACGAGCAGTACTTC.

This clonotype has just a few counts. This chain connects TRBV29-1 to TRBJ2-1; D remains unclear. Deletions cut 5 bases from V and 9 bases from J, with 17 bases between. From germline, CDR1 is SQVTM and CDR2 ANQGSEA. This CDR3 has 13 residues. The CDR3 protein is CSVRANLMGEQFF. CDR3 DNA: TGCAGCGTTCGAGCTAACCTGATGGGTGAGCAGTTCTTC.

This clonotype was seen many times. The V call is TRBV5-1, the J call TRBJ1-1; a possible D gene is TRBD1 (5 bases). Germline loops: CDR1 SGHRS, CDR2 YFSETQ. V was trimmed by 5 bases and J by 0 bases, leaving 17 bases between them. The CDR3 consists of 16 residues. The CDR3 sequence is CASRILSGTMNTEAFF. The CDR3 bases are TGCGCCAGCAGAATACTCTCCGGGACGATGAACACTGAAGCTTTCTTT.

In this sample, this clonotype turned up many times. V gene TRBV7-6 combines with J gene TRBJ2-7; no clear D. The CDR3 runs to 14 residues. Germline CDR1 SGHVS, CDR2 FNYEAQ. Trimming removed 0 bases at V and 0 bases at J, with 6 bases between. This CDR3 is CASSLAGRSYEQYF. CDR3 bases: TGTGCCAGCAGCTTAGCAGGTCGCTCCTACGAGCAGTACTTC.

Many counts were recorded for this clonotype. This chain connects TRBV4-2 to TRBJ2-3; TRBD2 matches 7 bases. The CDR3 loop spans 17 amino acids. The junction had 9 bases not matched to a gene; V was cut back by 1 base and J by 2 bases. Germline loops: CDR1 LGHNA, CDR2 YNFKEQ. CDR3 region: CASSQGGIGTNTDTQYF. CDR3 coding DNA: TGTGCCAGCAGCCAAGGGGGTATCGGGACTAACACAGATACGCAGTATTTT.

The rearrangement joins TRBV7-9 to TRBJ2-6; the D gene is possibly TRBD2 (6 bases). V was trimmed by 8 bases and J by 4 bases, leaving 12 bases between them. Looked up from germline, CDR1 is SEHNR and CDR2 is FQNEAQ (reference sequence). There are 14 residues in the CDR3. CDR3 in amino acids: CASGGTDGANVLTF. The CDR3 nucleotides read TGTGCCAGCGGGGGGACTGACGGGGCCAACGTCCTGACTTTC.

Regarding this clonotype: A junction boundary mismatches the germline segment, possibly from a read error. V and J are TRBV7-9 and TRBJ2-6, with a tentative D call TRBD2 (6 bases). The germline V gene encodes CDR1 SEHNR and CDR2 FQNEAQ (reference sequence). The CDR3 sequence is 19 residues long. The CDR3 sequence is CASTLPFGGRSSGANVLTF. The CDR3 nucleotides are TGTGCCAGCACCTTACCCTTCGGGGGACGAAGCTCTGGGGCCAACGTCCTGACTTTC. Based on the CDR3 plus reference TRBV7-9 and TRBJ2-6, the full variable domain is DTGVSQNPRHKITKRGQNVTFRCDPISEHNRLYWYRQTLGQGPEFLTYFQNEAQLEKSRLLSDRFSAERPKGSFSTLEIQRTEQGDSAMYLCASTLPFGGRSSGANVLTFGAGSRLTVL.

The chain joins TRBV20-1 to TRBJ2-7; D gene unclear. CDR1 and CDR2 (germline): DFQATT, SNEGSKA (reference sequence). The CDR3 contains 10 residues. Trimming removed 1 base at V and 6 bases at J, with 4 bases between. The chain's CDR3 is CSARGSEQYF. DNA of the CDR3: TGCAGTGCTAGAGGAAGCGAGCAGTACTTC.

The sample holds a few counts of this clonotype. The chain couples TRBV20-1 to TRBJ2-3, with 13 bases fitting TRBD2. V trimming: 3 bases; J trimming: 2 bases; junction bases outside the gene matches: 5. The CDR3 extends over 16 amino acids. CDR1 is DFQATT, CDR2 SNEGSKA, per germline (reference sequence). This CDR3 is CSARAGLAGITDTQYF. The DNA for the CDR3 is TGCAGTGCTAGGGCGGGACTAGCGGGAATCACAGATACGCAGTATTTT.

This clonotype was counted at least ten times. Written as DNA, the CDR3 is TGCAGCACGGGACAGGGGGCCACCATGAACACTGAAGCTTTCTTT. Translation: CSTGQGATMNTEAFF. The V gene is TRBV29-1, the J gene TRBJ1-1; 12 bases are shared with TRBD1. Germline values: CDR1 SQVTM, CDR2 ANQGSEA. The CDR3 has 15 amino acids. The V gene end was trimmed by 8 bases and the J gene end by 0 bases; junction bases not matched to a gene: 7.

This clonotype was picked up a small number of times. The chain couples TRBV6-5 to TRBJ1-1, with 9 bases lining up with TRBD1. The V and J ends lost 6 bases and 4 bases, in that order; junction bases with no gene match: 9. The CDR3 has 15 amino acids. Germline loops: CDR1 MNHEY, CDR2 SVGAGI. CDR3 in amino acids: CASSPGTGFVTEAFF. The CDR3 DNA reads as TGTGCCAGCAGCCCCGGGACAGGGTTTGTCACTGAAGCTTTCTTT.

Comments on this clonotype: A much larger clone differs from this one at a single base, so this may be a read error. CDR3 amino acids: CSVESRLNTGAFF. In nucleotides, the CDR3 is TGCAGCGTTGAAAGTCGGTTGAACACTGGAGCTTTCTTT. The chain has TRBV29-1 and TRBJ1-1; the D is unclear. CDR3 length: 13 residues. Germline V gives CDR1 SQVTM, CDR2 ANQGSEA.